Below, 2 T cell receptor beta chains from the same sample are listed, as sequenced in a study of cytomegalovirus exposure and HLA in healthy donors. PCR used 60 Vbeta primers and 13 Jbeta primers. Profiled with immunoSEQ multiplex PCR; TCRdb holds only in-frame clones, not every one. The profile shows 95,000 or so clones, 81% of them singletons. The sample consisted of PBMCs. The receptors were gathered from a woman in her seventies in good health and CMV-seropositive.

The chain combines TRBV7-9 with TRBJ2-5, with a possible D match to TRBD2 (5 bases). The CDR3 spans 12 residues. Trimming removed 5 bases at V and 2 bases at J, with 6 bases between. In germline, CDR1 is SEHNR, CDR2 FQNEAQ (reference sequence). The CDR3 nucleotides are TGTGCCAGCAGCCCGGGGCAAGAGACCCAGTACTTC. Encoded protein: CASSPGQETQYF.

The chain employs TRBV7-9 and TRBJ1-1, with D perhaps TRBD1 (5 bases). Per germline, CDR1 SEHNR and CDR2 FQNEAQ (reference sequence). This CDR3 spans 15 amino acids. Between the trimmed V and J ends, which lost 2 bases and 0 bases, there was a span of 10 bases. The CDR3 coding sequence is TGTGCCAGCAGCTTACAGGGTAATATGAACACTGAAGCTTTCTTT. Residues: CASSLQGNMNTEAFF.